The TCR beta chain described here comes from a study of blood T cell repertoires in COVID-19. Libraries were prepared by immunoSEQ multiplex PCR; TCRdb keeps only in-frame clonotypes and omits some of them. The profile shows approximately 300,000 clones, around 92% of them singletons. This TCR was sampled from a man between 18 and 35 years old who had recovered from COVID-19. Sequenced: peripheral blood.

The CDR3 coding sequence is TGTGCTAGTGGTTTGGCGCAGGCCTACGAGCAGTACTTC. Its translation: CASGLAQAYEQYF. V usage is TRBV12-5 and J usage is TRBJ2-7; D unclear. The germline V gene has CDR1 LGHNT and CDR2 FRNRAP. V lost 1 base to trimming and J lost 2 bases, with 6 bases between them. This CDR3 has 13 amino acids.